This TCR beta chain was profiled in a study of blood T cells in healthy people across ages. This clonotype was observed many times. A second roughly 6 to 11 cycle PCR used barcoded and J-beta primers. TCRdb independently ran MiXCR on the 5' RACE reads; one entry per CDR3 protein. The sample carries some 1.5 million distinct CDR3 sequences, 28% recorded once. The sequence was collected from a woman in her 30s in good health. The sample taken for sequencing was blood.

The CDR3 coding sequence is TGCGCCAGCAGTGCCCAGGGGGACTATGGCTACACCTTC. It is translated as CASSAQGDYGYTF. The J gene is TRBJ1-2, the V gene TRBV5-1; 7 nucleotides agree with TRBD1. CDR3 length equals 13 residues. Trimming at V came to 5 bases and at J to 3 bases, leaving 4 bases not matched to a gene. Germline CDR1 reads SGHRS; CDR2 reads YFSETQ.